This T cell receptor (beta chain) is from a study of human T cells and chemical hapten exposure. Individual cDNA molecules each carried unique molecular identifiers attached by the library. TCRdb itself ran the RACE reads through MiXCR, one entry per CDR3 protein. This table has approximately 86,000 distinct CDR3 sequences, roughly a tenth appearing once. Trimming stripped 3 bases from V and 0 bases from J, with 6 bases between. CDR3 length: 15 amino acids. The germline V gene encodes CDR1 LNHNV and CDR2 YYDKDF (reference sequence). The sample holds many counts of this clonotype. As to time point: patch test 3, about 24 weeks after DPC sensitization. Treatment of the sample: therapeutic diphenylcyclopropenone sensitization with weekly scalp DPC.

This sequence joins TRBV15 and TRBJ2-6; D not resolved. The sample was whole blood, taken in connection with sensitization to the hapten diphenylcyclopropenone (DPC). This TCR was sampled from a woman in her 30s with alopecia areata. Some clones in this sample may be carry-over from other donors' samples. The CDR3 nucleotides are TGTGCCACCAGCAGTACCCTCTCTGGGGCCAACGTCCTGACTTTC. As protein: CATSSTLSGANVLTF. The entire variable domain, with the rest obtained from reference TRBV15 and TRBJ2-6, is as follows: DAMVIQNPRYQVTQFGKPVTLSCSQTLNHNVMYWYQQKSSQAPKLLFHYYDKDFNNEADTPDNFQSRRPNTSFCFLDIRSPGLGDTAMYLCATSSTLSGANVLTFGAGSRLTVL.